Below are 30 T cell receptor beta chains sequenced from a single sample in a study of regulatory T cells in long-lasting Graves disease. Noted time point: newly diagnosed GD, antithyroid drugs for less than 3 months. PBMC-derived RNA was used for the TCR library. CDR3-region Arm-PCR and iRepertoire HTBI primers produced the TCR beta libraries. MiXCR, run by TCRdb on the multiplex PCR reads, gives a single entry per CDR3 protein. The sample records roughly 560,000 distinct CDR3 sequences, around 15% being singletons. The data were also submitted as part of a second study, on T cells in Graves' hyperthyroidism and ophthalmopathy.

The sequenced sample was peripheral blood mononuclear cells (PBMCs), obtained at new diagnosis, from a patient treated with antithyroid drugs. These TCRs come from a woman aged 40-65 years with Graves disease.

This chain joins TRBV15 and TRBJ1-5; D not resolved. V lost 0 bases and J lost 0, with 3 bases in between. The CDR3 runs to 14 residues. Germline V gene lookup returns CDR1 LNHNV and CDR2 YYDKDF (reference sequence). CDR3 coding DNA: TGTGCCACCAGCAGAGAGAATAGCAATCAGCCCCAGCATTTT. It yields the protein CATSRENSNQPQHF. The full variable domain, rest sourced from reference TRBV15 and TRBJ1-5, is DAMVIQNPRYQVTQFGKPVTLSCSQTLNHNVMYWYQQKSSQAPKLLFHYYDKDFNNEADTPDNFQSRRPNTSFCFLDIRSPGLGDTAMYLCATSRENSNQPQHFGDGTRLSIL.

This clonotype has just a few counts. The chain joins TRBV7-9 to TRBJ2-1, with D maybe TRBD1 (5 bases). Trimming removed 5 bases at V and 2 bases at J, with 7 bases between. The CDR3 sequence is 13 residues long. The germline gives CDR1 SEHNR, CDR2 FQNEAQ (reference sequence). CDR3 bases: TGTGCCAGCAGCACGGACACCTACAATGAGCAGTTCTTC. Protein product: CASSTDTYNEQFF.

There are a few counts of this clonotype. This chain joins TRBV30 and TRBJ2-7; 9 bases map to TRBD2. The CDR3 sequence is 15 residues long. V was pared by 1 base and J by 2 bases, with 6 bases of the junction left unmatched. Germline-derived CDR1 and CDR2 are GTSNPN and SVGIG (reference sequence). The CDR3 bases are TGTGCCTGGAGTGCGCGGGGGGGCGGAACCTACGAGCAGTACTTC. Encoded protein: CAWSARGGGTYEQYF.

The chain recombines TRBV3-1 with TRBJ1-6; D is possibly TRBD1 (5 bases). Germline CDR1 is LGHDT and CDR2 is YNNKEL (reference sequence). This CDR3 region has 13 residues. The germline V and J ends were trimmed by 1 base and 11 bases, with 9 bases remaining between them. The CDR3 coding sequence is TGTGCCAGCAGCCAAGGGGGCATGGCACCCCTCCACTTT. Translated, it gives CASSQGGMAPLHF.

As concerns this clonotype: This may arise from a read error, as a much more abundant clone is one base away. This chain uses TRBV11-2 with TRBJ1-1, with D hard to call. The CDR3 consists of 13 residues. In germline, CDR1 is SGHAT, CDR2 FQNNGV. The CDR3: CASSLEMNTGAFF. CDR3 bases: TGTGCCAGCAGCTTGGAAATGAACACTGGAGCTTTCTTT.

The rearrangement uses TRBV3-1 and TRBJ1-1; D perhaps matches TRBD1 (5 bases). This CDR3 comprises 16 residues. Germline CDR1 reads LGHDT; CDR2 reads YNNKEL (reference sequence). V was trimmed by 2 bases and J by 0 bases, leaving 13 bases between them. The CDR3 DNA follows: TGTGCCAGCAGCCAAAGGGGACTAACTATGAACACTGAAGCTTTCTTT. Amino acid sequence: CASSQRGLTMNTEAFF.

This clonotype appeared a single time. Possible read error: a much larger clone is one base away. This chain's CDR3 is CASSVGRGWVNEQFF. The CDR3 DNA sequence: TGTGCCAGCAGTGTCGGCAGGGGGTGGGTCAATGAGCAGTTCTTC. V and J are TRBV2 and TRBJ2-1; TRBD1 agrees at 7 bases. This CDR3 comprises 15 residues. V was pared by 4 bases and J by 6 bases, with 9 bases of the junction left unmatched. Germline values: CDR1 SNHLY, CDR2 FYNNEI.

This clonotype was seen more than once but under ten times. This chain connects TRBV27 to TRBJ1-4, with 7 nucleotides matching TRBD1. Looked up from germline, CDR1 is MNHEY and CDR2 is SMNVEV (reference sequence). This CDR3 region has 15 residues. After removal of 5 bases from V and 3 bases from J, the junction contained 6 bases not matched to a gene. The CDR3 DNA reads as TGTGCCAGCAGTCCTTCAGGGGGACCTAATGAAAAACTGTTTTTT. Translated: CASSPSGGPNEKLFF. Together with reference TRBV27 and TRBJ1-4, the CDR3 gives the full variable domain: EAQVTQNPRYLITVTGKKLTVTCSQNMNHEYMSWYRQDPGLGLRQIYYSMNVEVTDKGDVPEGYKVSRKEKRNFPLILESPSPNQTSLYFCASSPSGGPNEKLFFGSGTQLSVL.

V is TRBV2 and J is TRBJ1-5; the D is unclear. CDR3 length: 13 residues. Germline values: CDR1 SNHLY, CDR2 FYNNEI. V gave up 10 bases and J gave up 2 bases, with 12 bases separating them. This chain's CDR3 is CATEDGGNQPQHF. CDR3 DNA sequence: TGTGCCACCGAAGACGGCGGCAATCAGCCCCAGCATTTT. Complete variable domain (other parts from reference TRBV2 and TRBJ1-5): EPEVTQTPSHQVTQMGQEVILRCVPISNHLYFYWYRQILGQKVEFLVSFYNNEISEKSEIFDDQFSVERPDGSNFTLKIRSTKLEDSAMYFCATEDGGNQPQHFGDGTRLSIL.

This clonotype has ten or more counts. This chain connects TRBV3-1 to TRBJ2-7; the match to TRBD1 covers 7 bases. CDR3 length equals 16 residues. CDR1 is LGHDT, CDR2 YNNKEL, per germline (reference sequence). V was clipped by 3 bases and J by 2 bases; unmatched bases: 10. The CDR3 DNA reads TGTGCCAGCAGCCACGAGGGACAGAGAAGAGCCTACGAGCAGTACTTC. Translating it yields CASSHEGQRRAYEQYF.

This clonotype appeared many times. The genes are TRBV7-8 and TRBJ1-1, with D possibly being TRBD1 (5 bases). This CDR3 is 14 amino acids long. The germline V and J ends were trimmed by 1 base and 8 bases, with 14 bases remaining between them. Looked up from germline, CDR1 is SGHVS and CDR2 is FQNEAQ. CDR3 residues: CASSLEVWQGEAFF. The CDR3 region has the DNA TGTGCCAGCAGCTTAGAGGTGTGGCAGGGAGAAGCTTTCTTT.

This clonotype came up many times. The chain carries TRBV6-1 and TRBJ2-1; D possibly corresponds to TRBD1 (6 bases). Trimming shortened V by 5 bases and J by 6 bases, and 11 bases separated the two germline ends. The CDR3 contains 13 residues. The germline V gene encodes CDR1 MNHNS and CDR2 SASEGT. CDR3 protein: CASSPQGTNEQFF. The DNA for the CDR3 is TGTGCCAGCAGTCCACAGGGAACCAATGAGCAGTTCTTC.

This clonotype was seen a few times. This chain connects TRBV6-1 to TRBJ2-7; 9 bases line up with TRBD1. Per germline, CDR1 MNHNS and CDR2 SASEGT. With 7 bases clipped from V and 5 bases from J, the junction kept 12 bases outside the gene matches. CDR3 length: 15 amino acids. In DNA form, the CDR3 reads TGTGCCAGCAACTTCCCGGGGACAGGGAGCAACGAGCAGTACTTC. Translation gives CASNFPGTGSNEQYF.

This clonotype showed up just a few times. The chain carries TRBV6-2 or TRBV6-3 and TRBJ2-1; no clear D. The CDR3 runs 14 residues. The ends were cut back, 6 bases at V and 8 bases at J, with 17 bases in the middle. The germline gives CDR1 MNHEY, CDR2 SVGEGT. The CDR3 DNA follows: TGTGCCAGCAGACGAACGAGAAGGGATGATGAGCAGTTCTTC. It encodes CASRRTRRDDEQFF.

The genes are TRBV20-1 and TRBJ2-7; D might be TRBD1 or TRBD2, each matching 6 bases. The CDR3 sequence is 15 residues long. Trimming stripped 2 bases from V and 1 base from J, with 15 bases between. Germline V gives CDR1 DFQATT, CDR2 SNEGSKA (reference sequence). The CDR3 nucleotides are TGCAGTGCTAGACCCCCAAGGGGGGAGTCCTACGAGCAGTACTTC. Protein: CSARPPRGESYEQYF.

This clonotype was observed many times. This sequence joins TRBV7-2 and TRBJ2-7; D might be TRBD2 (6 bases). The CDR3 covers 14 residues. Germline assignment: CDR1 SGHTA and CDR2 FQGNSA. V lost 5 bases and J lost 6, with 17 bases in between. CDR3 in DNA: TGTGCCAGCAGCCCCTCTAGCGCGGGCGGCGAGCAGTACTTC. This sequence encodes CASSPSSAGGEQYF.

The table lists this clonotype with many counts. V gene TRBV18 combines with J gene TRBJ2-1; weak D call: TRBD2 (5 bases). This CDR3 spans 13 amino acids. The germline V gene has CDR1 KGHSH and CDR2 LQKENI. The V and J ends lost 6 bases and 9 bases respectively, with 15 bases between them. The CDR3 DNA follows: TGTGCCAGCTCGCCCGTGGGAGCTTTTGAGCAGTTCTTC. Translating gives CASSPVGAFEQFF.

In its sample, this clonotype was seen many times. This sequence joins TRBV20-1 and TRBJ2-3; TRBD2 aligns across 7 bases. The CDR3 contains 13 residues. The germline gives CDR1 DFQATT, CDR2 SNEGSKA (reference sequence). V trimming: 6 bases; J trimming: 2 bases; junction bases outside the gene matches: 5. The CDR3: CSAPSGYTDTQYF. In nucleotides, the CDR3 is TGCAGTGCACCTAGCGGCTACACAGATACGCAGTATTTT.

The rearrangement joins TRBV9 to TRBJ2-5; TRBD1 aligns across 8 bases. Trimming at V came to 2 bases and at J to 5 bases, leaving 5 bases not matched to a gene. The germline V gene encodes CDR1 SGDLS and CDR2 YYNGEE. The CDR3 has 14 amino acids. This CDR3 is CASSVSTGGETQYF. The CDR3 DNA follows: TGTGCCAGCAGCGTTTCTACAGGGGGGGAGACCCAGTACTTC.

CDR3 nucleotide sequence: TGTGCCAGCAGCCAAGAACTGAAGCCAGCTTTCTTT. It is translated as CASSQELKPAFF. The chain recombines TRBV3-1 with TRBJ1-1, with D unclear. Looked up from germline, CDR1 is LGHDT and CDR2 is YNNKEL (reference sequence). The V gene lost 0 bases and the J gene lost 10 bases, with 9 bases spanning the gap. This CDR3 is built from 12 residues.

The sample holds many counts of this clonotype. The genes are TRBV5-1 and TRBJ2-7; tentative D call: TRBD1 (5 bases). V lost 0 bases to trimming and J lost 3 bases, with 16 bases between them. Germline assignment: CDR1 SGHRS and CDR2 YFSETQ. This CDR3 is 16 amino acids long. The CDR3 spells CASSLGMTAGVYEQYF. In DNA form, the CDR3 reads TGCGCCAGCAGCTTGGGAATGACAGCTGGGGTCTACGAGCAGTACTTC.

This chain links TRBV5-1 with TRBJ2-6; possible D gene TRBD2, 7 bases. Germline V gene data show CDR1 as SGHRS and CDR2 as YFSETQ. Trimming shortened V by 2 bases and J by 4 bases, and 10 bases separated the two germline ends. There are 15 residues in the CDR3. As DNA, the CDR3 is TGCGCCAGCAGCTTACAGGGAGGGGGGGCCAACGTCCTGACTTTC. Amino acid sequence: CASSLQGGGANVLTF.

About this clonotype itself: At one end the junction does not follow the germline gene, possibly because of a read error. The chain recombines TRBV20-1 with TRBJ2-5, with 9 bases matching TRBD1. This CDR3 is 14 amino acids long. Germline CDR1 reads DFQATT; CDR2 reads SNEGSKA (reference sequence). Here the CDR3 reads CSVRVRTGAETQYF. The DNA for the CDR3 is TGCAGTGTTAGAGTTAGGACAGGGGCCGAGACCCAGTACTTC.

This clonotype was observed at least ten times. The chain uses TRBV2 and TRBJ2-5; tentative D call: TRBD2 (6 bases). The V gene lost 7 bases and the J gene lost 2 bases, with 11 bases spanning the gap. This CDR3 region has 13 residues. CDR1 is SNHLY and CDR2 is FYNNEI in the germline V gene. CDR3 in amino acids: CASTGEIQETQYF. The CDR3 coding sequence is TGTGCCAGCACGGGGGAGATTCAAGAGACCCAGTACTTC.

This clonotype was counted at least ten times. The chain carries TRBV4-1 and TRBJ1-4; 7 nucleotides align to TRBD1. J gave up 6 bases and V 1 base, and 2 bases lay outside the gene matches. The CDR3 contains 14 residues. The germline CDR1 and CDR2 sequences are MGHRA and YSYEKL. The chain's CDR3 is CASSQGQGDEKLFF. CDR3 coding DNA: TGCGCCAGCAGCCAAGGGCAGGGGGATGAAAAACTGTTTTTT.

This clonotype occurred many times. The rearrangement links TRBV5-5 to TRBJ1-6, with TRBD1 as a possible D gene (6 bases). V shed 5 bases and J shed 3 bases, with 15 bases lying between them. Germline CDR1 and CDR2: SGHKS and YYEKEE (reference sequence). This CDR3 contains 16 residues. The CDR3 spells CASRRTATIYNSPLHF. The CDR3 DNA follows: TGTGCCAGCAGGCGGACAGCCACTATCTATAATTCACCCCTCCACTTT.

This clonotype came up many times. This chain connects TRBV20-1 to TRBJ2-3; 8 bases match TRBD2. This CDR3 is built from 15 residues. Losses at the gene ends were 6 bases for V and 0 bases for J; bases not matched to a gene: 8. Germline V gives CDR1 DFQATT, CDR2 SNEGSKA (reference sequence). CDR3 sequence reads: CSARQASGSTDTQYF. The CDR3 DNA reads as TGCAGTGCCCGTCAGGCTAGCGGGAGCACAGATACGCAGTATTTT.

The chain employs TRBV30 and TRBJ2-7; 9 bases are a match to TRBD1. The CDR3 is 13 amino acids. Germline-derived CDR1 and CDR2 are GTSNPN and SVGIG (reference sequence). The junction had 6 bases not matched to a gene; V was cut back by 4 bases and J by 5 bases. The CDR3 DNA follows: TGTGCCTGGAACCCGGGACAGGGCAACGAGCAGTACTTC. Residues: CAWNPGQGNEQYF.

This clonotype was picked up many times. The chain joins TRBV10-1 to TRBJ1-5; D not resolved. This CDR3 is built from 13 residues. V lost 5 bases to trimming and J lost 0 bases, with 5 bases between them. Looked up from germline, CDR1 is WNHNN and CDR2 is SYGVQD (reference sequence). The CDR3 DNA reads TGCGCCAGCAGTATGGATAGCAATCAGCCCCAGCATTTT. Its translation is CASSMDSNQPQHF.

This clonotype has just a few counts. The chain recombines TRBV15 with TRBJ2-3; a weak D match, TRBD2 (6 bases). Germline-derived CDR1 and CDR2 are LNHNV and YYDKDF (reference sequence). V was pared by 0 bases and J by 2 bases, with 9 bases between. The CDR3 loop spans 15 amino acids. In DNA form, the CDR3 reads TGTGCCACCAGCAGAGAGGCGGGGATCACAGATACGCAGTATTTT. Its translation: CATSREAGITDTQYF.